The 12 T cell receptor beta chains below were found in one sample sequenced in a study of T cell repertoires in cytomegalovirus infection. TCRdb itself ran the reads through MiXCR, one entry per CDR3 protein. The data contain roughly 340,000 distinct CDR3 sequences, about 28% of them seen just once; the ten biggest clones take up 20%. The antigens of these receptors remain unknown. The input for sequencing was cultured PBMCs, taken from culture after CMV antigen stimulation. These receptors originate from a human donor in good health (CMV status not recorded). Some clones in this sample may be carry-over from other donors' samples.

The V call is TRBV6-5, the J call TRBJ2-5; 8 bases are shared with TRBD2. This CDR3 spans 14 amino acids. Germline-derived CDR1 and CDR2 are MNHEY and SVGAGI. The trim removed 6 bases at V and 3 bases at J, leaving 6 bases unmatched. The CDR3 loop is CASSYAGGKETQYF. CDR3 coding DNA: TGTGCCAGCAGCTACGCGGGGGGAAAAGAGACCCAGTACTTC.

Only a few counts were recorded for this clonotype. The chain is built from TRBV6-1 and TRBJ2-3; 11 bases agree with TRBD2. CDR1 is MNHNS, CDR2 SASEGT, per germline. V lost 4 bases and J lost 14; bases outside the gene matches: 11. The CDR3 length is 14 residues. The CDR3 DNA reads as TGTGCCAGCAGTGGGTCGCTAGCGGGAGGAGGAGTGTATTTT. Its protein is CASSGSLAGGGVYF.

V gene TRBV5-3 combines with J gene TRBJ2-5, with TRBD2 as a possible D gene (6 bases). TRBV5-3 is flagged as an ORF with uncertain function. The CDR3 contains 15 residues. V lost 8 bases and J 3 bases, leaving 20 bases between the germline ends. CDR3 coding DNA: TGTGCCAGCAGCCCTCGTGGTAGCGGTAAAGAGACCCAGTACTTC. Amino acid sequence: CASSPRGSGKETQYF.

The chain has TRBV15 and TRBJ2-4, with D maybe TRBD2 (5 bases). The CDR3 loop spans 16 amino acids. The germline CDR1 and CDR2 sequences are LNHNV and YYDKDF (reference sequence). Trimming removed 5 bases at V and 3 bases at J, with 17 bases between. CDR3 in amino acids: CATSPGVGSGKNIQYF. DNA of the CDR3: TGTGCCACCAGCCCCGGGGTGGGGTCGGGCAAAAACATTCAGTACTTC.

CDR3 bases: TGTGCCAGCAGCGGACCCCCCAACTACAATGAGCAGTTCTTC. Translation: CASSGPPNYNEQFF. The chain recombines TRBV7-9 with TRBJ2-1; D ambiguous. The length of the CDR3 is 14 residues. Per the germline V gene, CDR1 is SEHNR and CDR2 is FQNEAQ (reference sequence). The V gene lost 5 bases and the J gene lost 3 bases, with 11 bases spanning the gap.

This clonotype was detected only a few times. The rearrangement uses TRBV28 and TRBJ2-7; tentatively, D is TRBD2 (5 bases). The germline gives CDR1 MDHEN, CDR2 SYDVKM. V shed 6 bases and J shed 2 bases, with 14 bases lying between them. The CDR3 is 14 residues long. Here the CDR3 DNA reads TGTGCCAGCAGAAATCCGGGGTTTACCTACGAGCAGTACTTC. As protein: CASRNPGFTYEQYF.

The gene calls are TRBV20-1 and TRBJ1-2; D remains ambiguous. The CDR3 has 13 residues. V lost 8 bases and J lost 2, with 15 bases in between. Looked up from germline, CDR1 is DFQATT and CDR2 is SNEGSKA (reference sequence). The CDR3: CSTPPRINYGYTF. DNA for the CDR3: TGCAGTACTCCACCAAGAATAAACTATGGCTACACCTTC.

This clonotype occurred a few times. The CDR3 loop is CASSIRLARNTEAFF. The CDR3 nucleotides are TGTGCCAGTAGTATCCGTCTAGCCAGGAACACTGAAGCTTTCTTT. The rearrangement uses TRBV19 and TRBJ1-1, with D unresolved. This CDR3 has 15 amino acids. With 3 bases removed from V and 1 base from J, the gap between germline ends came to 12 bases. Germline values: CDR1 LNHDA, CDR2 SQIVND (reference sequence).

The sample holds a few counts of this clonotype. The chain couples TRBV2 to TRBJ1-1; 7 nucleotides match TRBD1. The junction had 8 bases not matched to a gene; V was cut back by 7 bases and J by 6 bases. Germline values: CDR1 SNHLY, CDR2 FYNNEI. This CDR3 comprises 13 residues. The CDR3 region is CASIRQGVAEAFF. The CDR3, as DNA: TGTGCCAGCATCCGACAGGGTGTGGCTGAAGCTTTCTTT.

The sample holds a few counts of this clonotype. The V and J genes are TRBV6-2 or TRBV6-3 and TRBJ2-5, with TRBD1 identical over 7 bases. Trimming cost V 2 bases and J 5 bases; bases outside gene matches: 14. The CDR3 runs to 17 residues. Germline CDR1 reads MNHEY; CDR2 reads SVGEGT. The CDR3 nucleotides read TGTGCCAGCAGTTACCCCTTAAGGGGGCGAGTTTTCGAGACCCAGTACTTC. Amino acid sequence: CASSYPLRGRVFETQYF.

The chain employs TRBV20-1 and TRBJ1-5; 7 positions match TRBD1. V dropped 6 bases and J dropped 0; count of bases not matched to a gene: 8. Germline V gene lookup returns CDR1 DFQATT and CDR2 SNEGSKA (reference sequence). The CDR3 has 15 residues. For the CDR3, the DNA is TGCAGTGCAGCACAGGGGTCGACTAGCAATCAGCCCCAGCATTTT. Its translation is CSAAQGSTSNQPQHF.

This clonotype occurred a few times. The chain recombines TRBV2 with TRBJ1-5; 8 bases agree with TRBD1. The CDR3 has 15 amino acids. The trim removed 6 bases at V and 1 base at J, leaving 5 bases unmatched. In germline, CDR1 is SNHLY, CDR2 FYNNEI. CDR3 DNA: TGTGCCAGCAGGGCTACAGGGGGAAGCAATCAGCCCCAGCATTTT. Residues: CASRATGGSNQPQHF.